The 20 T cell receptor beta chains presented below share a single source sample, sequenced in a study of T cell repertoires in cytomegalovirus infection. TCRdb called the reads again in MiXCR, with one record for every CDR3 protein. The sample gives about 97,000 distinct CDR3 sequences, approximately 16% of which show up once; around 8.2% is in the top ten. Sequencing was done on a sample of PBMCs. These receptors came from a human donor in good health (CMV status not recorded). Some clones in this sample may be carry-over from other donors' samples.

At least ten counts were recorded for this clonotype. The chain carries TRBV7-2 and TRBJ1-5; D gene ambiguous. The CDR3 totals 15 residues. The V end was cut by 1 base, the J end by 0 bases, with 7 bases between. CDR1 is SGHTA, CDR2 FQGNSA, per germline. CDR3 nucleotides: TGTGCCAGCAGCTTAGGGGCCGATAGCAATCAGCCCCAGCATTTT. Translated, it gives CASSLGADSNQPQHF.

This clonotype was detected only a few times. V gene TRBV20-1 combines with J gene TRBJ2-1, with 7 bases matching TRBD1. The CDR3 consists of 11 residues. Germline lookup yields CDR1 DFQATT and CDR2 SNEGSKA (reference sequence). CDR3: CSLTGSNEQFF. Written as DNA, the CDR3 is TGCAGCCTGACAGGGAGCAATGAGCAGTTCTTC.

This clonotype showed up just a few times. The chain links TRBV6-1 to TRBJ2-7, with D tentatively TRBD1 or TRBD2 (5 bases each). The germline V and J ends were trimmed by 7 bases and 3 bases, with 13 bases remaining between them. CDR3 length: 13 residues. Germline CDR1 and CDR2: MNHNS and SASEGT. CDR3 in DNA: TGTGCCAGCACCCTCGGGGACCACTACGAGCAGTACTTC. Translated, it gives CASTLGDHYEQYF.

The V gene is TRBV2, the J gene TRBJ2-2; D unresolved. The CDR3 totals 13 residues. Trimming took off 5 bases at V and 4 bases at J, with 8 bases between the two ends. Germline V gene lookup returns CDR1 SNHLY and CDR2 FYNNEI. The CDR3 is CASSLTFTGELFF. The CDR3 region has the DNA TGTGCCAGCAGTTTGACTTTCACCGGGGAGCTGTTTTTT. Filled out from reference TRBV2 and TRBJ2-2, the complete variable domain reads EPEVTQTPSHQVTQMGQEVILRCVPISNHLYFYWYRQILGQKVEFLVSFYNNEISEKSEIFDDQFSVERPDGSNFTLKIRSTKLEDSAMYFCASSLTFTGELFFGEGSRLTVL.

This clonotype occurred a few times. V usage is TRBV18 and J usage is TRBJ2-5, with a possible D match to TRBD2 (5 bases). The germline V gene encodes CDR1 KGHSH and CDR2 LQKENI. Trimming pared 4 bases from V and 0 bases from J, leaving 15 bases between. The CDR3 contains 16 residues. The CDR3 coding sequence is TGTGCCAGCTCACTCGCCGGACTTACGTACCAAGAGACCCAGTACTTC. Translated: CASSLAGLTYQETQYF.

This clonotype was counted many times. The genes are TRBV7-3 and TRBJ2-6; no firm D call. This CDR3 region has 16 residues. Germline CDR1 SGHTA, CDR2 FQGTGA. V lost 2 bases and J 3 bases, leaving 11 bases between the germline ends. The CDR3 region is CASSLFPAGGANVLTF. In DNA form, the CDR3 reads TGTGCCAGCAGCTTATTCCCTGCAGGTGGGGCCAACGTCCTGACTTTC.

The CDR3 region is CAIGGGLEETQYF. CDR3 nucleotides: TGTGCCATCGGGGGGGGGCTTGAAGAGACCCAGTACTTC. The genes are TRBV10-3 and TRBJ2-5, with D possibly matching TRBD2 (7 bases). Germline-derived CDR1 and CDR2 are ENHRY and SYGVKD. V lost 8 bases to trimming and J lost 3 bases, with 13 bases between them. The length of the CDR3 is 13 residues.

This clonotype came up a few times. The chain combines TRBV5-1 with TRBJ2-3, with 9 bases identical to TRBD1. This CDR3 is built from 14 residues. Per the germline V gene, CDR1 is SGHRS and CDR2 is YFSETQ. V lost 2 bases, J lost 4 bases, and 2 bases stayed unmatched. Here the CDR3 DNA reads TGCGCCAGCAGCTTCCGGACAGGGGCAGATACGCAGTATTTT. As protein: CASSFRTGADTQYF.

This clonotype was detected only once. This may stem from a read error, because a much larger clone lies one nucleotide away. The CDR3 spells CSVTPSTEAFF. The CDR3 DNA is TGCAGCGTTACACCGAGCACTGAAGCTTTCTTT. The chain has TRBV29-1 and TRBJ1-1, with D unclear. V lost 5 bases and J lost 4, with 8 bases in between. Germline V CDR1 and CDR2: SQVTM, ANQGSEA. The CDR3 covers 11 residues.

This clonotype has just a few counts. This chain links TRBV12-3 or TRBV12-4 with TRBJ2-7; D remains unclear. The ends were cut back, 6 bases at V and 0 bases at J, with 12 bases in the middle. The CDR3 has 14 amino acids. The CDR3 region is CASSPSRSSYEQYF. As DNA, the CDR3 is TGTGCCAGCAGCCCGTCCCGGAGCTCCTACGAGCAGTACTTC.

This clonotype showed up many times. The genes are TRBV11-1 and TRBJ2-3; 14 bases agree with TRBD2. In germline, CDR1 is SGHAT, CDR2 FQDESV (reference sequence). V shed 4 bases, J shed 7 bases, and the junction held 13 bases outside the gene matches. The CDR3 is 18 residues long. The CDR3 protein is CASSSGTSGGPLTYTQYF. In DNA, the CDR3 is TGTGCCAGCAGCTCAGGGACTAGCGGGGGCCCCCTGACCTATACGCAGTATTTT.

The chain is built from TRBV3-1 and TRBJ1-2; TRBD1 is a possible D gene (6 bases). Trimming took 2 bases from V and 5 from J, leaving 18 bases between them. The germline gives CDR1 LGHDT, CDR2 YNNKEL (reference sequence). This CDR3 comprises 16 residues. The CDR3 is CASSQPGDMREYGYTF. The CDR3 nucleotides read TGTGCCAGCAGCCAACCCGGGGACATGAGGGAATATGGCTACACCTTC.

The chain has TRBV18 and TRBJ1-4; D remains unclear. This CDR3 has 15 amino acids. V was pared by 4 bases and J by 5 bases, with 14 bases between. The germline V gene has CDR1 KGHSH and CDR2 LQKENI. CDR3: CASSQSTGSNEKLFF. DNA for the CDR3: TGTGCCAGCTCACAAAGTACGGGCAGCAATGAAAAACTGTTTTTT.

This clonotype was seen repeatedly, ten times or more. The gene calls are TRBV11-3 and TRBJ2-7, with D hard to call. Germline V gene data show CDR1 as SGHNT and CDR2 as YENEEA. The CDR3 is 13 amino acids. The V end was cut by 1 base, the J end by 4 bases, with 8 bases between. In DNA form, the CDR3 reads TGTGCCAGCAGCTTAGGGGAACAATACGAGCAGTACTTC. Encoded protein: CASSLGEQYEQYF.

CDR3 DNA sequence: TGTGCCAGTACCTTCATGGGACAGGGTGATGGCTACACCTTC. It specifies CASTFMGQGDGYTF. The chain uses TRBV19 and TRBJ1-2; TRBD1 aligns across 9 bases. Unmatched junction bases numbered 9, after V lost 7 bases and J lost 6 bases. Germline CDR1 and CDR2: LNHDA and SQIVND (reference sequence). The CDR3 has 14 residues.

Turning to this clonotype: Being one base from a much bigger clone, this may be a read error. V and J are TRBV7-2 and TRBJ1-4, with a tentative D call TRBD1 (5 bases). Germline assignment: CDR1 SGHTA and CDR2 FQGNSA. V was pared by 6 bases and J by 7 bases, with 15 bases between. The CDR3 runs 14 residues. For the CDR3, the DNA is TGTGCCAGCAGGTTACAACAGGCGGGTGAAAAACTGTTTTTT. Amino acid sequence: CASRLQQAGEKLFF.

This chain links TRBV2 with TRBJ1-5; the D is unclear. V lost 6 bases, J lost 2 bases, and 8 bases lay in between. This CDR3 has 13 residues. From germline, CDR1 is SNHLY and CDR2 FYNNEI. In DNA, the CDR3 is TGTGCCAGCAGGGGTATGGGCAATCAGCCCCAGCATTTT. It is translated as CASRGMGNQPQHF.

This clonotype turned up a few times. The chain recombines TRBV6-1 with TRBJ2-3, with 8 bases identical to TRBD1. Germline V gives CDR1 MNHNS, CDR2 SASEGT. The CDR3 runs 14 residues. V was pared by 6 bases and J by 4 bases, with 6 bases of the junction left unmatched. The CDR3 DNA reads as TGTGCCAGCAGGCCGGACAGGGTATCAGATACGCAGTATTTT. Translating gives CASRPDRVSDTQYF.

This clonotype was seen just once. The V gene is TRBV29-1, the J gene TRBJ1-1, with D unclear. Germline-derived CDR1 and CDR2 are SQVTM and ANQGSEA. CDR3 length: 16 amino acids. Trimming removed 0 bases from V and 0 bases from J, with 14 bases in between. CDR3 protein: CSVEDQVAFLNTEAFF. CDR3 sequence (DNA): TGCAGCGTTGAAGATCAAGTCGCCTTCTTGAACACTGAAGCTTTCTTT.

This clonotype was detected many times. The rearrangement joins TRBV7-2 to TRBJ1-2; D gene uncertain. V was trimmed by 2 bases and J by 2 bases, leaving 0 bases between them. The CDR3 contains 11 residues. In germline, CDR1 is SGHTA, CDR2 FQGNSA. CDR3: CASSLNYGYTF. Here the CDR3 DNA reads TGTGCCAGCAGCTTAAACTATGGCTACACCTTC.